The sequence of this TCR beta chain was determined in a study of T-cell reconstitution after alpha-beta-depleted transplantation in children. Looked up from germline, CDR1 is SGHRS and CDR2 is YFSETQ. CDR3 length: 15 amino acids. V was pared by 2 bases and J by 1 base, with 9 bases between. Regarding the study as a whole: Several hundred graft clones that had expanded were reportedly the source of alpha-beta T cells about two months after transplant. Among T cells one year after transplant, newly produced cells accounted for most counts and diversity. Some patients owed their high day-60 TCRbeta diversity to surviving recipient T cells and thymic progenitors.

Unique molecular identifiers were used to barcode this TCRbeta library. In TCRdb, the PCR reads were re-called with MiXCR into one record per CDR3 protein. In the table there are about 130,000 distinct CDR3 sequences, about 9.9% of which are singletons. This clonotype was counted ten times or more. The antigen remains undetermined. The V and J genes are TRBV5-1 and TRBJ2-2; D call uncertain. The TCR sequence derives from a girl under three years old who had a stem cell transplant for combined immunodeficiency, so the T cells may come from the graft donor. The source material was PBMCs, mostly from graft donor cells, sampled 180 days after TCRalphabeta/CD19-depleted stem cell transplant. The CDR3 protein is CASSFPDRNTGELFF. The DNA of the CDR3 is TGCGCCAGCAGCTTCCCGGACCGGAACACCGGGGAGCTGTTTTTT. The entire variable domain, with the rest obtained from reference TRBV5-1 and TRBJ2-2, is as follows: KAGVTQTPRYLIKTRGQQVTLSCSPISGHRSVSWYQQTPGQGLQFLFEYFSETQRNKGNFPGRFSGRQFSNSRSEMNVSTLELGDSALYLCASSFPDRNTGELFFGEGSRLTVL.